Listed below are T cell receptor beta chains from one sample, sequenced in a study of CD8 T cells in ankylosing spondylitis. TCRdb recomputed calls from the 5' RACE reads with MiXCR, one row per CDR3 protein. The sample has approximately 200,000 distinct CDR3 sequences, 10% to 15% seen once. What was sequenced was blood, either unsorted or a sorted T cell fraction (not recorded which). The origin of the receptors is a female donor with ankylosing spondylitis or in good health (not recorded which). Both conserved end residues are part of each CDR3. The order of the fields is clone size, V gene, D gene, J gene, CDR3 DNA, CDR3 protein. A D gene is named only where the DNA matches it firmly. Size is stated for part of the rows, as once, few or many counts, or as a class when the clone is expanded.

>many|TRBV30|-|TRBJ2-5
TGTGCCTGGCTGGACAGAGAGACCCAGTACTTC
CAWLDRETQYF
>-|TRBV5-1|-|TRBJ1-4
TGCGCCGGCAGCTTGGGTCCGGGGGAAAAACTGTTTTTT
CAGSLGPGEKLFF
>many|TRBV9|TRBD1|TRBJ1-6
TGTGCCAGCAGCGCTTCAGGGGGCAGTTCACCCCTCCACTTT
CASSASGGSSPLHF
>many|TRBV3-1|-|TRBJ1-1
TGTGCCAGCAGCCAGGGGGGGGTCCTTGAAGCTTTCTTT
CASSQGGVLEAFF
>many|TRBV20-1|-|TRBJ1-1
TGCAGTGCTAGAGACCCGACAGGAGGACGCAACGCTTTCTTT
CSARDPTGGRNAFF
>few|TRBV28|-|TRBJ1-2
TGTGCCAGTGAAACGACAGAAAACTATGGCTACACCTTC
CASETTENYGYTF
>many|TRBV12-3/TRBV12-4|TRBD2|TRBJ2-3
TGTGCCGCCTCGGGTAGCGGGAGTACAGATACGCAGTATTTT
CAASGSGSTDTQYF
>-|TRBV4-3|-|TRBJ2-7
TGCGCCAGCAGCCAAGAGTGGGACCTCCGGAACGAGCGGTACTTC
CASSQEWDLRNERYF
>few|TRBV5-5|-|TRBJ2-5
TGTGCCAGCAGCTTGTCCTGGGGGCGCGGAGAGACCCAGTACTTC
CASSLSWGRGETQYF
>-|TRBV5-1|TRBD2|TRBJ2-1
TGCGCCAGCAGCTTGCTAGCGGGAGGAGCGGGGAACAATGAGCAGTTCTTC
CASSLLAGGAGNNEQFF
>-|TRBV5-1|TRBD1|TRBJ2-7
TGCGCCAGCAGCATCGGACAGGGACGCTCCTACGAGCAGTACTTC
CASSIGQGRSYEQYF
>few|TRBV12-3/TRBV12-4|TRBD2|TRBJ2-7
TGTGCCAGCAGTTCCTGGACTAGCGGTAGCTACGAGCAGTACTTC
CASSSWTSGSYEQYF
>many|TRBV15|-|TRBJ2-2
TGTGCCACGAAAGTGGGCGGGGTAAACACCGGGGAGCTGTTTTTT
CATKVGGVNTGELFF
>many|TRBV7-8|-|TRBJ2-7
TGTGCCAGCAGCCCCCGGCGCGCCTACGAGCAGTACTTC
CASSPRRAYEQYF
>few|TRBV11-2|-|TRBJ1-1
TGTGCCAGCAGCTCTTCTCTTCAGCTTAGGATGGGGCAGGTCGGGGACACTGAAGCTTTCTTT
CASSSSLQLRMGQVGDTEAFF
>many|TRBV29-1|TRBD2|TRBJ2-3
TGCAGCGTCGGGGGGTCTGGCACAGATACGCAGTATTTT
CSVGGSGTDTQYF
>-|TRBV28|TRBD1|TRBJ1-1
TGTGCCAGCAGTTTCGGACTCGGGACAGGGGGAACTGAAGCTTTCTTT
CASSFGLGTGGTEAFF
>-|TRBV7-2|-|TRBJ2-4
TGTGCCAGCAGCATAACGCGACTAGAAAACATTCAGTACTTC
CASSITRLENIQYF
>many|TRBV5-1|TRBD1|TRBJ1-5
TGCGCCAGCAGCGTGGGACAGGGAGACCAGCCCCAGCATTTT
CASSVGQGDQPQHF
>many|TRBV12-3/TRBV12-4|TRBD2|TRBJ2-5
TGTGCCAGCAGTTTAAAAAACCTTGGACTAGCCGGGGAGACCCAGTACTTC
CASSLKNLGLAGETQYF
>many|TRBV10-3|TRBD2|TRBJ2-7
TGTGCCATCAGTGTCGGGACTAGCGGGAGTGCGGGGTACGAGCAGTACTTC
CAISVGTSGSAGYEQYF
>once|TRBV7-9|TRBD2|TRBJ2-1
TGTGCCAGCAGCACACTTTTAGCGGGAAGCTCCAATGAGCAGTTCTTC
CASSTLLAGSSNEQFF
>few|TRBV7-8|-|TRBJ1-5
TGTGCCAGCAGCCTCCCAAGGCGGTTCGCTAGCAATCAGCCCCAGCATTTT
CASSLPRRFASNQPQHF
>many|TRBV6-2/TRBV6-3|-|TRBJ1-1
TGTGCCAGCAGTTACAGGGGCCTGCAAAACACTGAAGCTTTCTTT
CASSYRGLQNTEAFF
>few|TRBV5-5|-|TRBJ1-2
TGTGCCAGCAGCTTTGCAGGCGGCTATGGCTACACCTTC
CASSFAGGYGYTF
>many|TRBV11-2|-|TRBJ2-7
TGTGCCAGCAGCTTTGCCCCAGACGAGCAGTACTTC
CASSFAPDEQYF
>many|TRBV20-1|-|TRBJ1-1
TGCAGTAAAGTCAGGGGTAATGAAGCTTTCTTT
CSKVRGNEAFF
>few|TRBV3-1|-|TRBJ1-2
TGTGCCAGCAGCCAATGGACAGCACAACCCCTTAACTATGGCTACACCTTC
CASSQWTAQPLNYGYTF
>few|TRBV2|TRBD2|TRBJ2-1
TGTGCCAGCCTAGAAGCGGGGGGGAGGAATGAGCAGTTCTTC
CASLEAGGRNEQFF
>-|TRBV6-1|-|TRBJ2-7
TGTGCCAGTTCAGTCAGCGGCTCAGGGGAGCAGTACTTC
CASSVSGSGEQYF
>many|TRBV7-3|-|TRBJ1-5
TGTGCCAGCAGCCCTTCCCCTATCCGACTTCATCAGCCCCAGCATTTT
CASSPSPIRLHQPQHF
>many|TRBV11-2|TRBD2|TRBJ2-3
TGTGCCAGCAGCTTAGTGGCGGGAGACTCAGATACGCAGTATTTT
CASSLVAGDSDTQYF